The T cell receptor (beta chain) described here comes from a study of beta chain features in type 1 diabetes. Study in general: Researchers looked at fewer than 110 million sorted cells across all samples. Whole-study results and caveats: Type 1 diabetes patients showed a moderate but significant shortening of TCRB CDR3s in all four CD4+ subsets. A closer apparent resemblance between naive, central memory and Treg TCRB repertoires was seen in patients than in healthy donors.

Sequenced material consisted of expressed TCRB transcripts (all of the isolated RNA was reverse transcribed). Samples of naive, central memory and regulatory T cells yielded a mean of about 3.5 million reads. Libraries were prepared by immunoSEQ multiplex PCR; TCRdb keeps only in-frame clonotypes and omits some of them. The sample contains over 40,000 clones, 65% to 70% of which appear only once. Per the germline V gene, CDR1 is SGHTA and CDR2 is FQGNSA. The CDR3 is 17 amino acids. In its sample, this clone was seen a few times. Its target is not known. Sequencing was performed on Tregs from blood. The chain uses TRBV7-2 and TRBJ2-5; TRBD2 is a possible D gene (5 bases). The DNA end lines up better with TRBJ2-7; the J call may be wrong. The sequence was collected from a young woman with type 1 diabetes. CDR3 bases: TGTGCCAGCAGCTTAGGTCAAGGAGGTGGTCAGTCCTACGAGCAGTACTTC. It codes for CASSLGQGGGQSYEQYF.